The 32 T cell receptor beta chains given below trace back to one sample, sequenced in a study of regulatory T cells in long-lasting Graves disease. iRepertoire HTBI primers and Arm-PCR of CDR3 regions built TCR beta libraries. TCRdb recomputed calls from the multiplex PCR reads with MiXCR, one row per CDR3 protein. The sample includes roughly 510,000 distinct CDR3 sequences, roughly 16% of them seen just once. As for time point: newly diagnosed GD, antithyroid drugs for less than 3 months. With RNA extracted from PBMCs as input, the TCR library was made. This sample was also put to use in a study of T cells in Graves' hyperthyroidism and ophthalmopathy.

Sequences were derived from peripheral blood mononuclear cells (PBMCs), sampled at new diagnosis, from a patient treated with antithyroid drugs. All receptors come from a man aged 18 to 29 with Graves disease.

The chain employs TRBV9 and TRBJ2-5; D uncertain. The germline gives CDR1 SGDLS, CDR2 YYNGEE. The CDR3 has 14 amino acids. Trimming took off 0 bases at V and 0 bases at J, with 6 bases between the two ends. DNA for the CDR3: TGTGCCAGCAGCGTAGGGCCTGACCAAGAGACCCAGTACTTC. It is translated as CASSVGPDQETQYF.

This clonotype was counted only a few times. V usage is TRBV20-1 and J usage is TRBJ2-2, with D unresolved. This CDR3 is built from 13 residues. Trimming took 4 bases from V and 1 from J, leaving 7 bases between them. Per germline, CDR1 DFQATT and CDR2 SNEGSKA (reference sequence). The CDR3 sequence is CSAKLMNTGELFF. In nucleotides, the CDR3 is TGCAGTGCTAAGTTGATGAACACCGGGGAGCTGTTTTTT.

This clonotype was recorded a few times. This chain links TRBV5-1 with TRBJ1-2, with D possibly TRBD1 on 6 matching bases. Germline lookup yields CDR1 SGHRS and CDR2 YFSETQ. Trimming removed 1 base at V and 2 bases at J, with 12 bases between. CDR3 size: 15 residues. The CDR3 here is CASSLSTGLNYGYTF. Written as DNA, the CDR3 is TGCGCCAGCAGCTTGAGCACAGGGTTAAACTATGGCTACACCTTC.

This clonotype came up many times. The rearrangement joins TRBV7-9 to TRBJ2-5; D is undetermined. V was cut by 4 bases and J by 1 base, with 10 bases left in between. CDR1 and CDR2 from the germline V gene are SEHNR and FQNEAQ (reference sequence). The CDR3 contains 14 residues. The DNA of the CDR3 is TGTGCCAGCAGCTCTGGCCGAATCCAAGAGACCCAGTACTTC. Translated, it gives CASSSGRIQETQYF. The full variable domain, its missing parts supplied by reference TRBV7-9 and TRBJ2-5, is DTGVSQNPRHKITKRGQNVTFRCDPISEHNRLYWYRQTLGQGPEFLTYFQNEAQLEKSRLLSDRFSAERPKGSFSTLEIQRTEQGDSAMYLCASSSGRIQETQYFGPGTRLLVL.

This clonotype was seen a few times. J is TRBJ2-1 and V is TRBV6-1, with 9 positions matching TRBD2. The CDR3 spans 13 residues. The V segment lost 8 bases and the J segment 7 bases; nucleotides outside the gene matches: 6. Germline V lookup: CDR1 MNHNS, CDR2 SASEGT. CDR3: CASGTSIYNEQFF. The CDR3 DNA sequence: TGTGCCAGCGGGACTAGCATTTATAATGAGCAGTTCTTC.

The gene calls are TRBV6-2 or TRBV6-3 and TRBJ2-3; D is unresolved. CDR3 length equals 14 residues. Germline CDR1 MNHEY, CDR2 SVGEGT. The V end lost 7 bases, the J end lost 4 bases, and 15 bases lay between the germline ends. CDR3 region: CASKERVGSDTQYF. CDR3 nucleotides: TGTGCCAGCAAGGAGAGAGTGGGTTCAGATACGCAGTATTTT.

This clonotype was seen repeatedly, ten times or more. This sequence joins TRBV7-9 and TRBJ2-7; 7 nucleotides line up with TRBD1. Germline V gene sequence: CDR1 SEHNR, CDR2 FQNEAQ (reference sequence). This CDR3 spans 15 amino acids. With 5 bases clipped from V and 4 bases from J, the junction kept 11 bases outside the gene matches. In DNA form, the CDR3 reads TGTGCCAGCAGCCCACGCCGAGGACAGGCGTACGAGCAGTACTTC. It encodes CASSPRRGQAYEQYF.

This clonotype appeared many times. The chain carries TRBV12-3 or TRBV12-4 and TRBJ2-6; D might be TRBD1 (6 bases). The CDR3 is 18 residues long. Trimming took 5 bases from V and 1 from J, leaving 18 bases between them. The CDR3 nucleotides read TGTGCCAGCAGTCCGCAGGGGTCGTGGGTTTCTGGGGCCAACGTCCTGACTTTC. Translated: CASSPQGSWVSGANVLTF.

V gene TRBV5-1 combines with J gene TRBJ2-7; TRBD2 agrees at 7 bases. Germline assignment: CDR1 SGHRS and CDR2 YFSETQ. This CDR3 spans 16 amino acids. V dropped 6 bases and J dropped 0; count of bases not matched to a gene: 12. CDR3 residues: CASNPISGRPSYEQYF. CDR3 in DNA: TGCGCCAGCAACCCTATATCCGGGAGGCCCTCCTACGAGCAGTACTTC.

The genes are TRBV29-1 and TRBJ2-4, with a possible D match to TRBD2 (5 bases). Trimming removed 4 bases at V and 9 bases at J, with 16 bases between. Per the germline V gene, CDR1 is SQVTM and CDR2 is ANQGSEA. The CDR3 length is 13 residues. The CDR3 spells CSVASEGYGIQYF. CDR3 in DNA: TGCAGCGTTGCTTCCGAGGGATATGGCATTCAGTACTTC.

This clonotype showed up many times. The chain carries TRBV28 and TRBJ1-1; D is unresolved. Between the trimmed V and J ends, which lost 5 bases and 1 base, there was a span of 14 bases. Germline V gene sequence: CDR1 MDHEN, CDR2 SYDVKM. The CDR3 sequence is 15 residues long. The CDR3 protein is CASSLQAAPNTEAFF. The DNA for the CDR3 is TGTGCCAGCAGTCTCCAGGCCGCCCCGAACACTGAAGCTTTCTTT.

This clonotype was seen repeatedly, ten times or more. The chain couples TRBV30 to TRBJ2-1; D remains unclear. The V end lost 2 bases, the J end lost 4 bases, and 9 bases lay between the germline ends. This CDR3 contains 13 residues. The germline V gene has CDR1 GTSNPN and CDR2 SVGIG (reference sequence). The CDR3 DNA follows: TGTGCCTGGAGTAAGCTATCATACAATGAGCAGTTCTTC. Its translation is CAWSKLSYNEQFF.

This clonotype is a singleton in its sample. V and J are TRBV5-1 and TRBJ1-4; no reliable D call. Trimming removed 4 bases from V and 2 bases from J, with 12 bases in between. The CDR3 is 15 amino acids. Germline V gene sequence: CDR1 SGHRS, CDR2 YFSETQ. The CDR3 here is CASSGLPGTNEKLFF. The CDR3 nucleotides read TGCGCCAGCAGCGGACTACCGGGTACTAATGAAAAACTGTTTTTT. Looking up the rest from reference TRBV5-1 and TRBJ1-4 gives the full variable domain: KAGVTQTPRYLIKTRGQQVTLSCSPISGHRSVSWYQQTPGQGLQFLFEYFSETQRNKGNFPGRFSGRQFSNSRSEMNVSTLELGDSALYLCASSGLPGTNEKLFFGSGTQLSVL.

There are many counts of this clonotype. The chain uses TRBV19 and TRBJ1-2; weak D call: TRBD1 (6 bases). CDR3 length equals 16 residues. V lost 5 bases and J 3 bases, leaving 19 bases between the germline ends. Germline CDR1 and CDR2: LNHDA and SQIVND (reference sequence). CDR3 loop: CASSSITNRVDYGYTF. In DNA, the CDR3 is TGTGCCAGTAGTTCCATAACAAACAGGGTGGACTATGGCTACACCTTC.

The chain couples TRBV11-2 to TRBJ2-7; D is possibly TRBD2 (5 bases). From germline, CDR1 is SGHAT and CDR2 FQNNGV. CDR3 size: 13 residues. Trimming took off 5 bases at V and 2 bases at J, with 10 bases between the two ends. The CDR3 bases are TGTGCCAGCAGCCCAGTACTAGCCTACGAGCAGTACTTC. This codes for CASSPVLAYEQYF.

This clonotype was seen at least ten times. This rearrangement joins TRBV3-1 to TRBJ1-2; the D gene is possibly TRBD1 (6 bases). V was shortened by 3 bases and J by 2 bases, with 7 bases between the two germline ends. This CDR3 is built from 13 residues. The V gene's germline CDR1 is LGHDT and CDR2 YNNKEL (reference sequence). The CDR3 loop is CASSQQGNYGYTF. CDR3 nucleotides: TGTGCCAGCAGCCAGCAGGGGAACTATGGCTACACCTTC. Full variable domain (missing parts from reference TRBV3-1 and TRBJ1-2): DTAVSQTPKYLVTQMGNDKSIKCEQNLGHDTMYWYKQDSKKFLKIMFSYNNKELIINETVPNRFSPKSPDKAHLNLHINSLELGDSAVYFCASSQQGNYGYTFGSGTRLTVV.

V and J are TRBV30 and TRBJ2-1; no clear D. V dropped 4 bases and J dropped 8 bases, with 12 bases sitting between them. Per germline, CDR1 GTSNPN and CDR2 SVGIG (reference sequence). The CDR3 contains 12 residues. As DNA, the CDR3 is TGTGCCTGGACCTCCCAACAATATGAGCAGTTCTTC. Translating it yields CAWTSQQYEQFF.

This clonotype was counted many times. The rearrangement uses TRBV7-9 and TRBJ1-4, with D uncertain. Trimming left V 0 bases short and J 7 bases short, with 15 bases between. The CDR3 sequence is 16 residues long. Germline V gene lookup returns CDR1 SEHNR and CDR2 FQNEAQ (reference sequence). The CDR3 DNA reads TGTGCCAGCAGCTTAGCGCTTGTGGGTGCGGGTGAAAAACTGTTTTTT. This translates into CASSLALVGAGEKLFF.

This clonotype was seen a few times. The chain joins TRBV29-1 to TRBJ2-1, with D tentatively TRBD2 (5 bases). Trimming shortened V by 6 bases and J by 6 bases, and 18 bases separated the two germline ends. CDR3 length equals 14 residues. The germline gives CDR1 SQVTM, CDR2 ANQGSEA. The CDR3 bases are TGCAGCGTCGACCCAGGCCGCGCGGGCAATGAGCAGTTCTTC. Translation gives CSVDPGRAGNEQFF.

The CDR3, as DNA: TGCAGCGTTCCCGAAAGGATCACCGGGGAGCTGTTTTTT. Protein product: CSVPERITGELFF. V gene TRBV29-1 combines with J gene TRBJ2-2; D is uncertain. The CDR3 has 13 residues. Germline V gene lookup returns CDR1 SQVTM and CDR2 ANQGSEA. V was pared by 5 bases and J by 4 bases, with 11 bases between.

This clonotype was observed at least ten times. V usage is TRBV20-1 and J usage is TRBJ2-7; 8 bases map to TRBD2. V lost 3 bases to trimming and J lost 2 bases; unmatched junction nucleotides: 3. Germline values: CDR1 DFQATT, CDR2 SNEGSKA (reference sequence). The CDR3 runs to 13 residues. The CDR3 sequence: CSASGRAPYEQYF. The CDR3 DNA reads TGCAGTGCTAGCGGGAGGGCCCCCTACGAGCAGTACTTC.

Only a few counts were recorded for this clonotype. The chain combines TRBV20-1 with TRBJ2-2; a possible D gene is TRBD1 (5 bases). Germline V gene lookup returns CDR1 DFQATT and CDR2 SNEGSKA (reference sequence). Deletions cut 5 bases from V and 4 bases from J, with 14 bases between. The CDR3 loop spans 14 amino acids. The CDR3 here is CSAGRVRSTGELFF. CDR3 nucleotides: TGCAGTGCTGGCAGGGTGAGATCCACCGGGGAGCTGTTTTTT.

This clonotype was observed at least ten times. The rearrangement uses TRBV11-2 and TRBJ2-7, with TRBD2 matching 7 bases. CDR1 SGHAT and CDR2 FQNNGV come from the germline V gene. The CDR3 is 17 amino acids. V lost 4 bases, J lost 0 bases, and 12 bases stayed unmatched. This chain's CDR3 is CASSSAGQAPHSYEQYF. The DNA of the CDR3 is TGTGCCAGCAGCTCAGCGGGGCAAGCGCCGCACTCCTACGAGCAGTACTTC.

This clonotype was counted many times. The CDR3 sequence is CASSQDQISGQPQHF. In DNA form, the CDR3 reads TGCGCCAGCAGCCAAGATCAAATTTCCGGGCAGCCCCAGCATTTT. V gene TRBV4-1 combines with J gene TRBJ1-5; no clear D gene. The germline CDR1 and CDR2 sequences are MGHRA and YSYEKL. V was shortened by 0 bases and J by 7 bases, with 13 bases between the two germline ends. CDR3 length equals 15 residues.

This clonotype was observed a handful of times. V and J are TRBV7-8 and TRBJ2-7; TRBD1 might be the D (6 bases). The CDR3 totals 16 residues. Germline-derived CDR1 and CDR2 are SGHVS and FQNEAQ. The V end lost 5 bases, the J end lost 2 bases, and 19 bases lay between the germline ends. The CDR3 DNA reads TGTGCCAGCAGCCCCCCTGGGGGCGGCCCGACCTACGAGCAGTACTTC. This encodes CASSPPGGGPTYEQYF.

This chain uses TRBV5-1 with TRBJ1-2; TRBD1 might be the D (5 bases). Deletions cut 2 bases from V and 1 base from J, with 12 bases between. The CDR3 has 15 amino acids. Germline V gene data show CDR1 as SGHRS and CDR2 as YFSETQ. Written as DNA, the CDR3 is TGCGCCAGCAGCTTCACAGGAAGCTATAACTATGGCTACACCTTC. It translates to CASSFTGSYNYGYTF.

The J gene is TRBJ2-1, the V gene TRBV20-1; 12 bases line up with TRBD2. CDR1 DFQATT and CDR2 SNEGSKA come from the germline V gene (reference sequence). V was pared by 0 bases and J by 2 bases, with 5 bases of the junction left unmatched. CDR3 size: 17 residues. CDR3 loop: CSARDLRTSGTYNEQFF. The DNA for the CDR3 is TGCAGTGCTAGAGATCTCAGGACTAGCGGGACCTACAATGAGCAGTTCTTC.

This clonotype was seen many times. The chain couples TRBV12-3 or TRBV12-4 to TRBJ2-3; 8 nucleotides line up with TRBD2. With V trimmed by 5 bases and J by 5 bases, 6 bases remained unmatched. The CDR3 sequence is 14 residues long. CDR3 in DNA: TGTGCCAGCAGTCTTGGAACTAGCGGAGATACGCAGTATTTT. It codes for CASSLGTSGDTQYF.

This clonotype was recorded at least ten times. The rearrangement joins TRBV30 to TRBJ2-1; 9 nucleotides line up with TRBD1. The CDR3 length is 20 residues. Germline lookup yields CDR1 GTSNPN and CDR2 SVGIG (reference sequence). The junction had 18 bases not matched to a gene; V was cut back by 0 bases and J by 3 bases. DNA for the CDR3: TGTGCCTGGAGTGTATACCCCACCCAATACAGGGGGCAGGACTACAATGAGCAGTTCTTC. It specifies CAWSVYPTQYRGQDYNEQFF.

In its sample, this clonotype was seen a few times. The chain recombines TRBV6-9 with TRBJ1-5; 7 positions agree with TRBD1. Germline CDR1 is MNHGY and CDR2 is SVAAGI. The CDR3 extends over 14 amino acids. Losses at the gene ends were 3 bases for V and 5 bases for J; bases not matched to a gene: 4. The chain's CDR3 is CASSYFGTDQPQHF. In DNA form, the CDR3 reads TGTGCCAGCAGTTACTTCGGGACAGATCAGCCCCAGCATTTT.

The sample holds many counts of this clonotype. The CDR3, as DNA: TGTGCCAGCAGTGAGCTTACAGGCGCGAACACCGGGGAGCTGTTTTTT. It codes for CASSELTGANTGELFF. The V and J genes are TRBV6-2 or TRBV6-3 and TRBJ2-2, with D tentatively TRBD1 (5 bases). CDR1 and CDR2 (germline): MNHEY, SVGEGT. Trimming shortened V by 5 bases and J by 0 bases, and 13 bases separated the two germline ends. CDR3 length: 16 amino acids.

The sample holds a few counts of this clonotype. This chain connects TRBV4-1 to TRBJ1-6, with D maybe TRBD1 (6 bases). V was pared by 3 bases and J by 11 bases, with 14 bases between. The V gene's germline CDR1 is MGHRA and CDR2 YSYEKL. The CDR3 is 14 amino acids. DNA for the CDR3: TGCGCCAGCAGCCAGCCAGGGGTTGGGGCACCCCTCCACTTT. Protein: CASSQPGVGAPLHF.